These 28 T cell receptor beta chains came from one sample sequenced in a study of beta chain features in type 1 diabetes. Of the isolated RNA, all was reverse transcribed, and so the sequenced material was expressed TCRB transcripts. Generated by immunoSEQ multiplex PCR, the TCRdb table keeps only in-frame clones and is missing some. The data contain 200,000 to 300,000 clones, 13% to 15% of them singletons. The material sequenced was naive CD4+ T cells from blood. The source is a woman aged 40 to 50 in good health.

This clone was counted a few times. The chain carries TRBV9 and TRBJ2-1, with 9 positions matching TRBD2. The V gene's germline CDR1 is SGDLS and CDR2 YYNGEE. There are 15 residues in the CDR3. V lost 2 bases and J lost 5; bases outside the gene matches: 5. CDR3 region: CASSVSGGPDNEQFF. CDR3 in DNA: TGTGCCAGCAGCGTGAGCGGGGGGCCCGACAATGAGCAGTTCTTC.

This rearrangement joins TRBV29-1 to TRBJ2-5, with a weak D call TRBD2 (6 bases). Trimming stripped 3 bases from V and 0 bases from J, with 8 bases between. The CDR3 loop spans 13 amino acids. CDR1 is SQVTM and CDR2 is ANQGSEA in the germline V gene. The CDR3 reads CSVDGGNQETQYF. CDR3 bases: TGCAGCGTTGATGGAGGGAACCAAGAGACCCAGTACTTC. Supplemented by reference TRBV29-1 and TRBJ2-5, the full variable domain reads SAVISQKPSRDICQRGTSLTIQCQVDSQVTMMFWYRQQPGQSLTLIATANQGSEATYESGFVIDKFPISRPNLTFSTLTVSNMSPEDSSIYLCSVDGGNQETQYFGPGTRLLVL.

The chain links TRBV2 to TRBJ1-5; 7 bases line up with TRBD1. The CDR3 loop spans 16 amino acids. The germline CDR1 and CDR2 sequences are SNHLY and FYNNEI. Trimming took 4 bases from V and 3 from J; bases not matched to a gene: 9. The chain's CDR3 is CASSGNRGRVNQPQHF. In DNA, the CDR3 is TGTGCCAGCAGTGGCAACAGGGGACGAGTCAATCAGCCCCAGCATTTT. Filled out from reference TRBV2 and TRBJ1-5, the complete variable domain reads EPEVTQTPSHQVTQMGQEVILRCVPISNHLYFYWYRQILGQKVEFLVSFYNNEISEKSEIFDDQFSVERPDGSNFTLKIRSTKLEDSAMYFCASSGNRGRVNQPQHFGDGTRLSIL.

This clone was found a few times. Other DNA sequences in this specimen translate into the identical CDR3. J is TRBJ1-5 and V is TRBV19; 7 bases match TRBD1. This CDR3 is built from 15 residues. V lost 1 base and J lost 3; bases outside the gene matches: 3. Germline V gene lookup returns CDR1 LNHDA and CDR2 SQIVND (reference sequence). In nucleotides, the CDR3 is TGTGCCAGTAGTATAGGGGGGACAGACAATCAGCCCCAGCATTTT. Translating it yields CASSIGGTDNQPQHF. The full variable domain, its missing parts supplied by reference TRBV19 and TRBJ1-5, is DGGITQSPKYLFRKEGQNVTLSCEQNLNHDAMYWYRQDPGQGLRLIYYSQIVNDFQKGDIAEGYSVSREKKESFPLTVTSAQKNPTAFYLCASSIGGTDNQPQHFGDGTRLSIL.

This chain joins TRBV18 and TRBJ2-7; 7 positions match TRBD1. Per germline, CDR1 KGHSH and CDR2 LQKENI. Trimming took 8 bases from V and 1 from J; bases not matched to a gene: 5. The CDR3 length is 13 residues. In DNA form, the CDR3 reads TGTGCCAGCGCCGACAGGGAGTCCTACGAGCAGTACTTC. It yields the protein CASADRESYEQYF.

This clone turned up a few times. This CDR3 reads CASSGGTSGQETQYF. CDR3 nucleotide sequence: TGTGCCAGCAGTGGGGGGACTAGCGGACAAGAGACCCAGTACTTC. The genes are TRBV6-1 and TRBJ2-5; 11 bases agree with TRBD2. Germline-derived CDR1 and CDR2 are MNHNS and SASEGT. Losses at the gene ends were 4 bases for V and 2 bases for J; bases not matched to a gene: 3. CDR3 size: 15 residues.

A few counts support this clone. The CDR3 loop reads CASSSLGLAGWNTEAFF. The CDR3 DNA sequence: TGCGCCAGCAGCTCCTTAGGGTTAGCAGGGTGGAACACTGAAGCTTTCTTT. This rearrangement joins TRBV5-1 to TRBJ1-1, with D possibly being TRBD1 (5 bases). CDR1 SGHRS and CDR2 YFSETQ come from the germline V gene. The CDR3 is made up of 17 amino acids. The V and J ends lost 3 bases and 1 base respectively, with 19 bases between them.

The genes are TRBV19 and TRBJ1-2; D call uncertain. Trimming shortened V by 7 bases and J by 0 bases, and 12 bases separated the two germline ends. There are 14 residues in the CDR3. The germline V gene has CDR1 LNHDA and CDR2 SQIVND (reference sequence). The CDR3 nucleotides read TGTGCCAGTACCCGGCCGGGGACTAACTATGGCTACACCTTC. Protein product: CASTRPGTNYGYTF.

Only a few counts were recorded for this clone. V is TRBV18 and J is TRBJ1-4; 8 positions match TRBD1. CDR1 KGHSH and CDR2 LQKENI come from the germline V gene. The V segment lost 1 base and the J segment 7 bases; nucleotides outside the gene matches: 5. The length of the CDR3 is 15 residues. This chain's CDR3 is CASSPRTGFLEKLFF. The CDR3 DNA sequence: TGTGCCAGCTCACCACGGACAGGGTTTCTTGAAAAACTGTTTTTT. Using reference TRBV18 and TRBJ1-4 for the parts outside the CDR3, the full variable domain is NAGVMQNPRHLVRRRGQEARLRCSPMKGHSHVYWYRQLPEEGLKFMVYLQKENIIDESGMPKERFSAEFPKEGPSILRIQQVVRGDSAAYFCASSPRTGFLEKLFFGSGTQLSVL.

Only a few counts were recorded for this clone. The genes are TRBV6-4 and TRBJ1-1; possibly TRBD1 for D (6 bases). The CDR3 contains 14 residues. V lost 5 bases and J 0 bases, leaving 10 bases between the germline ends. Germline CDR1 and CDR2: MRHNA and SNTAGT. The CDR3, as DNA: TGTGCCAGCAGTCCCGACAGGCTGAACACTGAAGCTTTCTTT. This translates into CASSPDRLNTEAFF.

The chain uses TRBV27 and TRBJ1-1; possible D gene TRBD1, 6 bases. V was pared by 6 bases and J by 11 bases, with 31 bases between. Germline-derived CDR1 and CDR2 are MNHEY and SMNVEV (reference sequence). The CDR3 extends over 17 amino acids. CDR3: CASRGLRGGAQIFTAFF. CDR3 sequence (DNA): TGTGCCAGCAGGGGCCTTCGGGGGGGCGCACAGATATTCACCGCTTTCTTT.

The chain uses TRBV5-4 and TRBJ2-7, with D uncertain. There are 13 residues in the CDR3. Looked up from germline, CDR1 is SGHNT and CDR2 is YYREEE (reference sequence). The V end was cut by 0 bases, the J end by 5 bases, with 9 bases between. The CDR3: CASSLVPIDEQYF. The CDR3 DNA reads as TGTGCCAGCAGCTTGGTCCCCATTGACGAGCAGTACTTC.

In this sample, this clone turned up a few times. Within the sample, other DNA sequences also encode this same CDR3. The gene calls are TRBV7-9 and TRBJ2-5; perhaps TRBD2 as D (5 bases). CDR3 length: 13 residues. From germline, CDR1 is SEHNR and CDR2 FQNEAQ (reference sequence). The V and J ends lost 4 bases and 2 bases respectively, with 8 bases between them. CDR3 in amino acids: CASSSRGQETQYF. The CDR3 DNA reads TGTGCCAGCAGCTCCCGGGGTCAAGAGACCCAGTACTTC. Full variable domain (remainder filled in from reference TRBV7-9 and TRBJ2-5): DTGVSQNPRHKITKRGQNVTFRCDPISEHNRLYWYRQTLGQGPEFLTYFQNEAQLEKSRLLSDRFSAERPKGSFSTLEIQRTEQGDSAMYLCASSSRGQETQYFGPGTRLLVL.

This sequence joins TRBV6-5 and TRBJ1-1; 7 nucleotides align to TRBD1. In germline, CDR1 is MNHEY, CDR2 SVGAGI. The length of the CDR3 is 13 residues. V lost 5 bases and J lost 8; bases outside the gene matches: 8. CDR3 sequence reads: CASSPRPDREAFF. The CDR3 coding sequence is TGTGCCAGCAGTCCCCGCCCGGACAGGGAAGCTTTCTTT.

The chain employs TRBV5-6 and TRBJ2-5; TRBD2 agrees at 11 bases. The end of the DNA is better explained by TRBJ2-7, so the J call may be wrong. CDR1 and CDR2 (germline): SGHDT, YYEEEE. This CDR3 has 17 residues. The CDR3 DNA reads TGTGCCAGCAGCTTGGGCCCCCCGGGACTAGCGGCCTACGAGCAGTACTTC. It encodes CASSLGPPGLAAYEQYF.

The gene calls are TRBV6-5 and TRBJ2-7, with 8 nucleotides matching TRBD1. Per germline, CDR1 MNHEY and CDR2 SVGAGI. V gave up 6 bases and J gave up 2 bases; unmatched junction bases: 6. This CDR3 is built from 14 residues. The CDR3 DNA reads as TGTGCCAGCAGCTATGGGACAGGCACCTACGAGCAGTACTTC. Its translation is CASSYGTGTYEQYF.

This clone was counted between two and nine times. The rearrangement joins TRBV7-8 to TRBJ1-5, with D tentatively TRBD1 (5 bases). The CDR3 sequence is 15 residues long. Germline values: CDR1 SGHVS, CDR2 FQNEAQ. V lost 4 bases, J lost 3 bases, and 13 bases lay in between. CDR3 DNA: TGTGCCAGCAGCTCGGACACAATCTTCAATCAGCCCCAGCATTTT. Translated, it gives CASSSDTIFNQPQHF.

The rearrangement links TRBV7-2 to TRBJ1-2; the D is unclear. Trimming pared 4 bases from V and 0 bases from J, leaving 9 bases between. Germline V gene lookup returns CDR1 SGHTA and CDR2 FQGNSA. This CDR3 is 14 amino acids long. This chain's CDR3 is CASSSEVANYGYTF. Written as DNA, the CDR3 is TGTGCCAGCAGCTCGGAGGTCGCTAACTATGGCTACACCTTC.

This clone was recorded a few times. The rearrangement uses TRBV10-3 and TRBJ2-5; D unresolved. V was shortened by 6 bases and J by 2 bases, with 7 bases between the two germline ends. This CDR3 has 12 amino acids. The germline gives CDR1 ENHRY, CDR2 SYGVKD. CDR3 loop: CAISGLQETQYF. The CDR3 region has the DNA TGTGCCATCAGCGGGTTACAAGAGACCCAGTACTTC.

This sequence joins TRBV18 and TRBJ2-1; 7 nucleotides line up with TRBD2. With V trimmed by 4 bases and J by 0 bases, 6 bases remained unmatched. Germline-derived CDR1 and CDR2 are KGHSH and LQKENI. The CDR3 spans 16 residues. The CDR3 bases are TGTGCCAGCTCACTGGGGGGGATCAGCTCCTACAATGAGCAGTTCTTC. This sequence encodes CASSLGGISSYNEQFF.

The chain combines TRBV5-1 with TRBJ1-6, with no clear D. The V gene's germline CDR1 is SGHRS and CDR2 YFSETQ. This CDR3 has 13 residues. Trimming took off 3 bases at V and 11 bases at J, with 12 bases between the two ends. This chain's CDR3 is CASSSNTSPPLHF. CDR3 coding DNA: TGCGCCAGCAGCTCCAACACTAGCCCACCCCTCCACTTT.

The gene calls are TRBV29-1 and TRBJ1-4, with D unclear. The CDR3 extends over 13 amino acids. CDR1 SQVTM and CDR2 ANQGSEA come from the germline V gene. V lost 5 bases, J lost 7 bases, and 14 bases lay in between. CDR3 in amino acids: CSVSSGRREKLFF. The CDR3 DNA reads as TGCAGCGTTAGTTCGGGAAGGCGTGAAAAACTGTTTTTT.

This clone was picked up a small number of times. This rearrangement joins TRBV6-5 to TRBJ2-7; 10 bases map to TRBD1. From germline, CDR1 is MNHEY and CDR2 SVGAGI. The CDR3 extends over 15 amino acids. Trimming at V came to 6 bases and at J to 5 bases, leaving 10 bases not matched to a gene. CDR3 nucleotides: TGTGCCAGCAGCCCCCATCCGGGACAGGGGAACGAGCAGTACTTC. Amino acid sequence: CASSPHPGQGNEQYF.

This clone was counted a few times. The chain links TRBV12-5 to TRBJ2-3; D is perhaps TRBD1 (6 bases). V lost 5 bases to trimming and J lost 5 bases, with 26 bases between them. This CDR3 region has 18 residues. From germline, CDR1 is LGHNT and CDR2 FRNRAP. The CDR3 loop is CASGAPSGQLHSGDTQYF. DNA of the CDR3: TGTGCTAGTGGTGCCCCCTCCGGACAGCTGCACTCCGGAGATACGCAGTATTTT.

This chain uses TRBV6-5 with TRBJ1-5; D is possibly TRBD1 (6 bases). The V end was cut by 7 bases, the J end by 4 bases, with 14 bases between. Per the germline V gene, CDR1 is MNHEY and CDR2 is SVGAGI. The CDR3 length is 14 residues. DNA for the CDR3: TGTGCCAGCACCCCACAGGGTAGGAATCAGCCCCAGCATTTT. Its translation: CASTPQGRNQPQHF.

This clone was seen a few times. For the CDR3, the DNA is TGTGCCAGCATTCCCCGACAGGGTTGGGAGACCCAGTACTTC. It is translated as CASIPRQGWETQYF. V and J are TRBV7-2 and TRBJ2-5; 7 bases align to TRBD1. The CDR3 consists of 14 residues. V shed 7 bases, J shed 5 bases, and the junction held 10 bases outside the gene matches. Germline values: CDR1 SGHTA, CDR2 FQGNSA.

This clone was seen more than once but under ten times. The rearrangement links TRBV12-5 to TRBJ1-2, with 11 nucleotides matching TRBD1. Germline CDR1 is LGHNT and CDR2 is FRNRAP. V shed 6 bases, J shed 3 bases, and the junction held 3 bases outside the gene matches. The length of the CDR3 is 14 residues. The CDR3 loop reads CASGPDRGHYGYTF. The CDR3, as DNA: TGTGCTAGTGGCCCGGACAGGGGGCACTATGGCTACACCTTC. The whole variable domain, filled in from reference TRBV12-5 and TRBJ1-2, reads DARVTQTPRHKVTEMGQEVTMRCQPILGHNTVFWYRQTMMQGLELLAYFRNRAPLDDSGMPKDRFSAEMPDATLATLKIQPSEPRDSAVYFCASGPDRGHYGYTFGSGTRLTVV.

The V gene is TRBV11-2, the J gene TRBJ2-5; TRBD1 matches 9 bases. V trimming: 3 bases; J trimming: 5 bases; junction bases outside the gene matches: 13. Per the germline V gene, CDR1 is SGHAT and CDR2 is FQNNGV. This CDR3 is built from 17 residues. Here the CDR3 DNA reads TGTGCCAGCAGCTTGGGGACAGGGATCGGAGGTTCGGAGACCCAGTACTTC. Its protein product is CASSLGTGIGGSETQYF.